This T cell receptor (beta chain) appears in the sequencing data of a study of pediatric ulcerative colitis. Whole-study results and caveats: Acute severe colitis showed lower rectal diversity from clonal expansions. Blood-rectal clonal overlap within each person was significantly higher in ulcerative colitis patients than controls. Repertoires came from total lymphocyte DNA, not specific subsets.

In the case of this clone: Its specificity is unknown.

The germline V gene encodes CDR1 MGHRA and CDR2 YSYEKL. J was trimmed by 4 bases and V by 1 base; bases with no gene match: 6. CDR3 length: 15 residues. Rectal tissue came from one to two pinch biopsies taken at colonoscopy. No immunosuppressive drugs were given to ulcerative colitis patients before diagnostic colonoscopy. The repertoire was sequenced with immunoSEQ multiplex PCR; TCRdb's copy has only in-frame clones and lacks some. Of around 34,000 clones listed, about 81% are singletons. The TCR originated in a boy aged 10-17 years with mild ulcerative colitis. Source material: gut tissue. This chain connects TRBV4-1 to TRBJ1-2; 7 bases are shared with TRBD1. The CDR3 spells CASSQGQGLTYGYTF. CDR3 bases: TGCGCCAGCAGCCAAGGACAGGGTCTTACCTATGGCTACACCTTC.